This T cell receptor beta chain was identified during a study of T cell changes during pregnancy in multiple sclerosis. Clones were read by immunoSEQ multiplex PCR, and TCRdb kept only the in-frame ones, dropping some. This table has approximately 70,000 clones, 80% to 95% appearing once. Sequencing was performed on CD4+ T cells from peripheral blood mononuclear cells, taken before pregnancy. The receptor was derived from a female donor with multiple sclerosis, enrolled in a pregnancy study.

CDR3 loop: CASSQTGNNEKLFF. CDR3 sequence (DNA): TGTGCCAGCTCACAAACAGGGAATAATGAAAAACTGTTTTTT. The chain uses TRBV18 and TRBJ1-4; possibly TRBD1 for D (6 bases). The CDR3 is 14 residues long. Per the germline V gene, CDR1 is KGHSH and CDR2 is LQKENI. V was pared by 4 bases and J by 4 bases, with 10 bases between.